These 14 T cell receptor beta chains share one sample of origin, sequenced in a study of CD8+ T cells in alopecia areata. Following extraction, RNA underwent reverse transcription to cDNA, which served as the sequencing template. Method: immunoSEQ multiplex PCR; TCRdb's copy keeps in-frame clones and lacks some. The sample shows about 69,000 clones, under 75% of them seen only once. The sequenced sample was CD8+ T cells sorted from blood, obtained at week 0. These receptors were obtained from a human donor with alopecia areata.

This clone was detected only a few times. This chain joins TRBV29-1 and TRBJ2-1; TRBD2 matches 7 bases. Trimming at V came to 7 bases and at J to 3 bases, leaving 3 bases not matched to a gene. Germline CDR1 is SQVTM and CDR2 is ANQGSEA. This CDR3 comprises 12 residues. In DNA, the CDR3 is TGCAGCGCCCCGGGGGGCTACAATGAGCAGTTCTTC. Translated, it gives CSAPGGYNEQFF.

The chain links TRBV4-3 to TRBJ2-7; D might be TRBD2 (5 bases). The CDR3 runs 16 residues. Germline V gives CDR1 LGHNA, CDR2 YSLEER. V lost 0 bases, J lost 4 bases, and 16 bases lay in between. The CDR3 reads CASSQDLWGSGYEQYF. The CDR3 DNA is TGCGCCAGCAGCCAAGATCTCTGGGGATCGGGGTACGAGCAGTACTTC.

V and J are TRBV30 and TRBJ2-2; 8 bases line up with TRBD1. The CDR3 runs 16 residues. Germline V CDR1 and CDR2: GTSNPN, SVGIG (reference sequence). Trimming removed 2 bases from V and 8 bases from J; junction bases left unmatched: 13. The CDR3 region has the DNA TGTGCCTGGAGTAGGACAGGGCGCCTCCCGGGAGGGGAGCTGTTTTTT. Protein: CAWSRTGRLPGGELFF. Drawing the rest from reference TRBV30 and TRBJ2-2, the complete variable domain is SQTIHQWPATLVQPVGSPLSLECTVEGTSNPNLYWYRQAAGRGLQLLFYSVGIGQISSEVPQNLSASRPQDRQFILSSKKLLLSDSGFYLCAWSRTGRLPGGELFFGEGSRLTVL.

About this clone: The same CDR3 is also encoded by other DNA sequences in this sample. V usage is TRBV7-2 and J usage is TRBJ2-7, with 8 bases matching TRBD1. Trimming took 7 bases from V and 1 from J; bases not matched to a gene: 3. Germline assignment: CDR1 SGHTA and CDR2 FQGNSA. CDR3 length: 13 amino acids. CDR3 sequence (DNA): TGTGCCAGCACCTGGGACAGGTCCTACGAGCAGTACTTC. This sequence encodes CASTWDRSYEQYF.

V gene TRBV9 combines with J gene TRBJ1-4, with D tentatively TRBD1 (5 bases). Trimming took 4 bases from V and 4 from J, leaving 14 bases between them. The CDR3 length is 15 residues. Germline V gene data show CDR1 as SGDLS and CDR2 as YYNGEE. CDR3 bases: TGTGCCAGCAGCCCTCGGGACGGCCATAATGAAAAACTGTTTTTT. Amino acids: CASSPRDGHNEKLFF.

The chain has TRBV5-8 and TRBJ2-3; no reliable D call. Germline V gene data show CDR1 as SGHTS and CDR2 as YDEGEE. This CDR3 is built from 13 residues. V was pared by 7 bases and J by 6 bases, with 15 bases between. CDR3 in DNA: TGTGCCAGCGGGATGACGATCCCGGATACGCAGTATTTT. Translated: CASGMTIPDTQYF.

The genes are TRBV5-4 and TRBJ2-7; 10 bases map to TRBD2. Germline lookup yields CDR1 SGHNT and CDR2 YYREEE (reference sequence). V lost 6 bases and J lost 7; bases outside the gene matches: 7. The CDR3 runs 13 residues. The CDR3 region has the DNA TGTGCCAGCAACCTAGCGGGAGAGAGTGAGCAGTACTTC. This gives the protein CASNLAGESEQYF.

V gene TRBV9 combines with J gene TRBJ2-3; no clear D gene. The germline V gene encodes CDR1 SGDLS and CDR2 YYNGEE. V lost 4 bases and J lost 2, with 8 bases in between. The CDR3 spans 13 residues. The CDR3 loop is CASSLVTTDTQYF. The DNA of the CDR3 is TGTGCCAGCAGCCTGGTCACCACAGATACGCAGTATTTT.

This clone occurred many times. CDR3 region: CASSLGGGDGYTF. CDR3 in DNA: TGTGCCAGCAGCTTAGGAGGGGGCGACGGCTACACCTTC. The gene calls are TRBV7-3 and TRBJ1-2; 7 bases agree with TRBD1. The germline V gene has CDR1 SGHTA and CDR2 FQGTGA. The CDR3 consists of 13 residues. V lost 2 bases, J lost 8 bases, and 5 bases stayed unmatched.

This chain joins TRBV29-1 and TRBJ2-5; 8 bases are shared with TRBD2. Germline assignment: CDR1 SQVTM and CDR2 ANQGSEA. This CDR3 spans 14 amino acids. Unmatched junction bases numbered 4, after V lost 2 bases and J lost 2 bases. CDR3 protein: CSVEPRGGQETQYF. The DNA of the CDR3 is TGCAGCGTTGAACCTCGGGGGGGACAAGAGACCCAGTACTTC.

This clone showed up just a few times. Here the CDR3 reads CASSDRPRDTQYF. CDR3 in DNA: TGTGCCAGCAGTGACAGACCCCGGGATACGCAGTATTTT. The chain couples TRBV6-4 to TRBJ2-3, with D hard to call. From germline, CDR1 is MRHNA and CDR2 SNTAGT. The length of the CDR3 is 13 residues. The ends were cut back, 2 bases at V and 6 bases at J, with 9 bases in the middle.

J is TRBJ2-1 and V is TRBV27, with 10 bases matching TRBD2. V shed 2 bases, J shed 0 bases, and the junction held 7 bases outside the gene matches. The germline V gene has CDR1 MNHEY and CDR2 SMNVEV (reference sequence). There are 18 residues in the CDR3. The CDR3 DNA reads as TGTGCCAGCAGTTTACCCCAACTAGCGGGATCCTCCTACAATGAGCAGTTCTTC. Protein product: CASSLPQLAGSSYNEQFF.

The gene calls are TRBV23-1 and TRBJ1-1, with 7 bases lining up with TRBD1. TRBV23-1 is treated as an ORF (open reading frame) with a function not yet certain. J gave up 1 base and V 10 bases, and 9 bases lay outside the gene matches. The CDR3 runs 14 residues. The CDR3 is CATPQWTGNTEAFF. For the CDR3, the DNA is TGCGCCACCCCTCAATGGACAGGGAACACTGAAGCTTTCTTT.

The rearrangement uses TRBV4-3 and TRBJ2-1; the match to TRBD2 covers 7 bases. The CDR3 runs to 14 residues. Germline CDR1 reads LGHNA; CDR2 reads YSLEER. After removal of 1 base from V and 5 bases from J, the junction contained 2 bases not matched to a gene. The CDR3 is CASSQVTSHNEQFF. CDR3 DNA: TGCGCCAGCAGCCAAGTGACTAGCCACAATGAGCAGTTCTTC.